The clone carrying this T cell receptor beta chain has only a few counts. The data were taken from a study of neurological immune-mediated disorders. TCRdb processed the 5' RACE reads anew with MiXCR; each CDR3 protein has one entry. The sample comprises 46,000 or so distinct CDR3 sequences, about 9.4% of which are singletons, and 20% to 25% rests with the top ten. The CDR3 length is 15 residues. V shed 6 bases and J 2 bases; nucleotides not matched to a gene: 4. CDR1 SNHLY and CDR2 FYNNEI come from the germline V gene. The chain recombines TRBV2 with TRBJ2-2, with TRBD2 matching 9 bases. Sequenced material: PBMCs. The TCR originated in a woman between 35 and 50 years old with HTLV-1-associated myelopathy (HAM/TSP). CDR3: CASRERGANTGELFF. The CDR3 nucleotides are TGTGCCAGCAGAGAGCGGGGGGCCAACACCGGGGAGCTGTTTTTT.